This TCR beta chain was obtained from a study of T-cell memory formation after mild COVID-19. The study's findings and limits: Contracting clones from day 15 to 85 had balanced CD4/CD8; later expanders favoured CD4+. Cross-reactive memory appears to have joined, as suggested by some responding clones showing up in pre-infection memory. Contracting CD4+ clones were located mainly in CM and EM, and CD8+ clones in EMRA.

TCRdb called the 5' RACE reads again in MiXCR, with one record for every CDR3 protein. The sample yields about 400,000 distinct CDR3 sequences, 20% to 30% seen once. In regard to this clonotype: Its antigen is unidentified.

Sequencing was carried out using PBMCs or a T cell subset sorted from them (not recorded which). The TCR sequence derives from an adult woman who had mild COVID-19 (a few samples of this study predate the infection). Cell type and time point are not known.

The CDR3 is CAWSWGTGGHSYEQYF. Written as DNA, the CDR3 is TGTGCCTGGAGTTGGGGGACAGGGGGCCACTCCTACGAGCAGTACTTC. The rearrangement joins TRBV30 to TRBJ2-7; TRBD1 agrees at 12 bases. The germline V gene encodes CDR1 GTSNPN and CDR2 SVGIG (reference sequence). After removal of 2 bases from V and 0 bases from J, the junction contained 5 bases not matched to a gene. This CDR3 comprises 16 residues. Full variable domain (outside the CDR3, taken from reference TRBV30 and TRBJ2-7): SQTIHQWPATLVQPVGSPLSLECTVEGTSNPNLYWYRQAAGRGLQLLFYSVGIGQISSEVPQNLSASRPQDRQFILSSKKLLLSDSGFYLCAWSWGTGGHSYEQYFGPGTRLTVT.